A selection of T cell receptor beta chains follows, all from one sample in a study of blood T cells in healthy people across ages. A single record per CDR3 protein comes from TCRdb applying MiXCR to the 5' RACE reads. The sample consists of over a million distinct CDR3 sequences, 42% of them appearing once. Source material: blood. These receptors all stem from a woman younger than 30 in good health. The CDR3 runs from the conserved cysteine through the conserved F or W. A D gene is named only where the DNA matches it firmly. Where a row states a size, it is once, few, many or the class of an expanded clone; other rows omit it.

>TRBV6-1|TRBJ2-3|NA|NA
CASSGGLTTDTQYF
TGTGCCAGCAGTGGGGGTCTCACCACAGATACGCAGTATTTT
>TRBV12-3/TRBV12-4|TRBJ2-1|NA|NA
CASSPGGPRYNEQFF
TGTGCCAGCAGCCCCGGTGGCCCCCGCTACAATGAGCAGTTCTTC
>TRBV5-1|TRBJ2-4|NA|NA
CASSLGGSLAKNIQYF
TGCGCCAGCAGCTTGGGCGGCAGCTTAGCCAAAAACATTCAGTACTTC
>TRBV18|TRBJ1-5|NA|NA
CASSHDPDGNQPQHF
TGTGCCAGCTCACATGATCCAGACGGTAATCAGCCCCAGCATTTT
>TRBV7-2|TRBJ2-6|NA|few
CASSRFGTSGANVLTF
TGTGCCAGCAGCCGATTTGGAACGTCTGGGGCCAACGTCCTGACTTTC
>TRBV30|TRBJ2-7|NA|NA
CAWSLPYEQYF
TGTGCCTGGAGTCTCCCCTACGAGCAGTACTTC
>TRBV10-3|TRBJ2-2|NA|NA
CAIGDSDDTGELFF
TGTGCCATCGGTGACTCCGATGACACCGGGGAGCTGTTTTTT
>TRBV9|TRBJ1-2|NA|NA
CASSATNLQSYYGYTF
TGTGCCAGCAGCGCCACCAACCTACAGTCCTACTATGGCTACACCTTC
>TRBV28|TRBJ2-7|TRBD2|NA
CASKIAGYEQYF
TGTGCCAGCAAGATAGCGGGGTACGAGCAGTACTTC
>TRBV7-9|TRBJ2-1|TRBD2|few
CASSLIGLADPYNEQFF
TGTGCCAGCAGCTTAATCGGACTAGCGGACCCATACAATGAGCAGTTCTTC
>TRBV5-6|TRBJ1-4|NA|NA
CASVGTDEKLFF
TGTGCCAGCGTCGGGACGGACGAAAAACTGTTTTTT
>TRBV21-1|TRBJ1-4|NA|NA
CASSKEGRGMKLFF
TGTGCCAGCAGCAAAGAAGGCAGGGGGATGAAACTGTTTTTT
>TRBV7-9|TRBJ2-3|NA|NA
CASSLWASSTDTQYF
TGTGCCAGCAGCTTATGGGCGTCTAGCACAGATACGCAGTATTTT
>TRBV2|TRBJ2-5|NA|NA
CASSESAETQYF
TGTGCCAGCAGTGAATCAGCGGAGACCCAGTACTTC
>TRBV6-2/TRBV6-3|TRBJ2-1|TRBD2|NA
CASSPVLGGGSYNEQFF
TGTGCCAGCAGTCCGGTTTTAGGCGGGGGTTCCTACAATGAGCAGTTCTTC
>TRBV27|TRBJ1-2|NA|NA
CAIRGSYPNYGYTF
TGTGCCATAAGGGGCAGCTACCCTAACTATGGCTACACCTTC
>TRBV6-2/TRBV6-3|TRBJ2-3|NA|NA
CASSYSKRVLRDTQYF
TGTGCCAGCAGTTACAGTAAGAGGGTACTACGGGATACGCAGTATTTT
>TRBV5-1|TRBJ2-2|NA|NA
CASSWGTLTNTGELFF
TGCGCCAGCAGCTGGGGGACACTGACGAACACCGGGGAGCTGTTTTTT
>TRBV7-9|TRBJ2-1|NA|NA
CASGGGGLSYNEQFF
TGTGCCAGCGGTGGTGGCGGCCTCTCCTACAATGAGCAGTTCTTC
>TRBV4-1|TRBJ1-6|NA|NA
CASSQQQRGVNSPLHF
TGCGCCAGCAGCCAACAACAGAGAGGTGTGAATTCACCCCTCCACTTT
>TRBV25-1|TRBJ1-1|NA|few
CVSRYEGLSTEAFF
TGTGTCAGCAGGTATGAGGGGTTGAGCACTGAAGCTTTCTTT
>TRBV3-1|TRBJ1-2|TRBD1|few
CASSQEQGGSFSTF
TGTGCCAGCAGCCAAGAACAAGGGGGCAGTTTCTCCACCTTC
>TRBV5-1|TRBJ1-4|NA|NA
CASSQTPLTWTEKLFF
TGCGCCAGCAGCCAAACACCCCTGACCTGGACCGAAAAACTGTTTTTT
>TRBV7-9|TRBJ2-5|NA|few
CASSLGPSETQYF
TGTGCCAGCAGCTTAGGCCCCTCCGAGACCCAGTACTTC
>TRBV6-4|TRBJ2-3|TRBD1|few
CASSLRTGPTDTQYF
TGTGCCAGCAGTCTCAGGACAGGACCCACAGATACGCAGTATTTT
>TRBV12-3/TRBV12-4|TRBJ2-3|NA|NA
CASSLTGDLTDTQYF
TGTGCCAGCAGTTTAACGGGGGACCTCACAGATACGCAGTATTTT
>TRBV7-3|TRBJ2-3|TRBD2|few
CASSSGRRGGKFGLSTDTQYF
TGTGCCAGCAGCTCCGGTCGGCGGGGGGGCAAGTTCGGACTTAGCACAGATACGCAGTATTTT
>TRBV12-3/TRBV12-4|TRBJ2-7|TRBD1|NA
CASSLGTGGLSYNEQYF
TGTGCCAGCAGCCTAGGGACAGGGGGCCTCTCCTACAATGAGCAGTACTTC
>TRBV12-3/TRBV12-4|TRBJ1-3|NA|NA
CASTTRWGNTIYF
TGTGCCAGCACCACCCGGTGGGGAAACACCATATATTTT
>TRBV6-5|TRBJ2-5|TRBD2|few
CASDSRAGLQETQYF
TGTGCCAGCGATAGCCGAGCGGGACTCCAAGAGACCCAGTACTTC
>TRBV4-2|TRBJ2-7|TRBD2|few
CASSQRGLAGVNEQYF
TGTGCCAGCAGCCAAAGGGGACTAGCGGGAGTAAACGAGCAGTACTTC
>TRBV12-3/TRBV12-4|TRBJ2-3|TRBD2|NA
CASSIGLVNTDTQYF
TGTGCCAGCAGTATCGGACTAGTAAACACAGATACGCAGTATTTT
>TRBV12-3/TRBV12-4|TRBJ2-6|TRBD1|NA
CASSSTGGAGANVLTF
TGTGCCAGCAGTTCTACAGGGGGCGCTGGGGCCAACGTCCTGACTTTC
>TRBV12-3/TRBV12-4|TRBJ2-5|NA|NA
CASTEWGLQETQYF
TGTGCCAGCACTGAATGGGGACTCCAAGAGACCCAGTACTTC
>TRBV6-2/TRBV6-3|TRBJ2-7|TRBD1|NA
CASSYGYQDRGPSYEQYF
TGTGCCAGCAGTTACGGCTACCAAGACAGGGGCCCATCCTACGAGCAGTACTTC
>TRBV27|TRBJ2-1|TRBD2|NA
CASSSTPPSGGHNEQFF
TGTGCCAGCAGTTCAACTCCCCCTAGCGGAGGCCACAATGAGCAGTTCTTC
>TRBV18|TRBJ2-7|NA|few
CASSPPGQRIPSGSSYEQYF
TGTGCCAGCTCACCACCGGGACAGCGAATACCCAGCGGGAGCTCCTACGAGCAGTACTTC
>TRBV28|TRBJ1-2|TRBD1|few
CASSLSGGDYGYTF
TGTGCCAGCAGCCTTTCAGGGGGGGACTATGGCTACACCTTC
>TRBV12-3/TRBV12-4|TRBJ2-1|NA|NA
CASSRGASAYNEQFF
TGTGCCAGCAGCCGCGGGGCTAGTGCCTACAATGAGCAGTTCTTC
>TRBV20-1|TRBJ2-7|NA|once
CSARAPAGGDEQYF
TGCAGTGCTAGAGCGCCGGCGGGTGGCGACGAGCAGTACTTC
>TRBV12-3/TRBV12-4|TRBJ2-3|NA|NA
CASTLGSGQRTDTQYF
TGTGCCAGCACCTTGGGTTCGGGGCAACGCACAGATACGCAGTATTTT
>TRBV18|TRBJ1-4|NA|few
CARSPPIGSGLNEKLFF
TGTGCCAGATCACCACCGATCGGATCAGGGCTTAATGAAAAACTGTTTTTT
>TRBV7-2|TRBJ2-3|NA|few
CASSHGQTDTQYF
TGTGCCAGCAGCCACGGACAGACAGATACGCAGTATTTT
>TRBV3-1|TRBJ2-1|NA|few
CASSQPDGGYDEQFF
TGTGCCAGCAGCCAACCGGACGGAGGTTACGATGAGCAGTTCTTC
>TRBV6-5|TRBJ2-6|TRBD1|few
CASSHGQGTGANVLTF
TGTGCCAGCAGCCATGGACAGGGGACTGGGGCCAACGTCCTGACTTTC
>TRBV7-2|TRBJ2-3|NA|few
CASIIRIGSGDTQYF
TGTGCCAGCATCATAAGGATCGGTAGCGGAGATACGCAGTATTTT
>TRBV20-1|TRBJ2-7|TRBD2|NA
CSAIRRDGGSYEQYF
TGCAGTGCTATTCGGAGGGACGGGGGGTCGTACGAGCAGTACTTC
>TRBV5-1|TRBJ2-1|TRBD1|few
CASSLGKGQGAWDEQFF
TGCGCCAGCAGCTTGGGAAAGGGACAGGGGGCTTGGGATGAGCAGTTCTTC
>TRBV6-5|TRBJ2-1|NA|NA
CASRADRSSYSEQFF
TGTGCCAGCAGAGCGGACCGGAGCTCCTACAGTGAGCAGTTTTTC
>TRBV29-1|TRBJ2-5|NA|NA
CSVENSDQETQYF
TGCAGCGTTGAAAACAGCGACCAAGAGACCCAGTACTTC
>TRBV15|TRBJ2-7|TRBD2|few
CATSGERGNSYEQYF
TGTGCCACCAGCGGGGAGCGGGGAAATTCCTACGAGCAGTACTTC